Below, 28 T cell receptor beta chains from the same sample are listed, as sequenced in a study of cytomegalovirus exposure and HLA in healthy donors. PCR used 60 Vbeta primers and 13 Jbeta primers. The assay was immunoSEQ multiplex PCR, and TCRdb's table has in-frame clones only and misses some. The sample contains 150,000 to 200,000 clones, about 88% of which appear only once. The sequenced sample was PBMCs. Every receptor here comes from a young woman in good health and CMV-seronegative.

The CDR3 reads CAWRRVPGANVLTF. As DNA, the CDR3 is TGTGCCTGGAGAAGAGTACCTGGGGCCAACGTCCTGACTTTC. This chain connects TRBV30 to TRBJ2-6; unclear D gene. This CDR3 comprises 14 residues. Germline loops: CDR1 GTSNPN, CDR2 SVGIG (reference sequence). V lost 3 bases to trimming and J lost 2 bases, with 8 bases between them.

This chain links TRBV9 with TRBJ1-5, with a weak D call TRBD1 (6 bases). The germline V gene has CDR1 SGDLS and CDR2 YYNGEE. There are 16 residues in the CDR3. The V and J ends lost 4 bases and 4 bases respectively, with 18 bases between them. The CDR3 coding sequence is TGTGCCAGCAGCCCAGGGGTGGGGGCAGGGAATCAGCCCCAGCATTTT. This gives the protein CASSPGVGAGNQPQHF.

The chain has TRBV4-1 and TRBJ2-7; TRBD2 matches at 7 bases. The CDR3 contains 16 residues. V was clipped by 4 bases and J by 7 bases; unmatched bases: 16. Looked up from germline, CDR1 is MGHRA and CDR2 is YSYEKL. The CDR3 sequence: CASSREPGLLSKEQYF. The CDR3 DNA reads TGCGCCAGCAGCCGCGAGCCGGGACTACTCTCTAAGGAGCAGTACTTC.

The chain combines TRBV11-3 with TRBJ2-3, with a possible D match to TRBD1 (5 bases). Germline V gene data show CDR1 as SGHNT and CDR2 as YENEEA. Trimming shortened V by 5 bases and J by 8 bases, and 17 bases separated the two germline ends. The CDR3 is 14 residues long. CDR3 amino acids: CASSPPAEDTTQYF. For the CDR3, the DNA is TGTGCCAGCAGCCCTCCTGCCGAGGACACTACGCAGTATTTT.

This chain uses TRBV7-9 with TRBJ2-6, with TRBD1 identical over 11 bases. In germline, CDR1 is SEHNR, CDR2 FQNEAQ (reference sequence). The CDR3 has 19 residues. The junction had 5 bases not matched to a gene; V was cut back by 0 bases and J by 1 base. CDR3 sequence: CASSLAWTGGVSGANVLTF. CDR3 bases: TGTGCCAGCAGCTTAGCCTGGACAGGGGGCGTTTCTGGGGCCAACGTCCTGACTTTC.

The V call is TRBV7-2, the J call TRBJ1-1; D unclear. V was cut by 9 bases and J by 6 bases, with 11 bases left in between. The germline gives CDR1 SGHTA, CDR2 FQGNSA. The CDR3 extends over 11 amino acids. CDR3 sequence: CASSRGAEAFF. In DNA, the CDR3 is TGTGCCAGTTCCCGCGGGGCTGAAGCTTTCTTT.

CDR3 sequence reads: CASSPDTADGEQYF. The CDR3 DNA is TGTGCCAGCAGTCCCGACACGGCCGATGGAGAGCAGTACTTC. This chain joins TRBV6-5 and TRBJ2-7, with D hard to call. The CDR3 runs 14 residues. V lost 5 bases and J lost 7, with 18 bases in between. CDR1 and CDR2 from the germline V gene are MNHEY and SVGAGI.

V is TRBV27 and J is TRBJ1-1; no reliable D call. The CDR3 is made up of 14 amino acids. V lost 0 bases and J lost 7, with 12 bases in between. Germline values: CDR1 MNHEY, CDR2 SMNVEV (reference sequence). CDR3 DNA: TGTGCCAGCAGTTTATCGATCGGGCGGGGTGAAGCTTTCTTT. Translated, it gives CASSLSIGRGEAFF.

The chain carries TRBV2 and TRBJ2-7; tentative D call: TRBD2 (5 bases). This CDR3 contains 14 residues. V was clipped by 3 bases and J by 0 bases, with 9 bases between them. Germline V gene lookup returns CDR1 SNHLY and CDR2 FYNNEI. In DNA form, the CDR3 reads TGTGCCAGCAGTGACGTACGGGACTCCTACGAGCAGTACTTC. Encoded protein: CASSDVRDSYEQYF.

This clone occurred once. The rearrangement links TRBV6-5 to TRBJ2-7; D unresolved. Germline V gives CDR1 MNHEY, CDR2 SVGAGI. V lost 6 bases to trimming and J lost 2 bases, with 11 bases between them. This CDR3 has 13 amino acids. The CDR3 coding sequence is TGTGCCAGCAGGCAACCTGAGACCTACGAGCAGTACTTC. It translates to CASRQPETYEQYF.

V is TRBV6-6 and J is TRBJ1-5, with D perhaps TRBD1 (6 bases). Trimming removed 5 bases from V and 7 bases from J, with 12 bases in between. This CDR3 has 13 residues. CDR1 and CDR2 from the germline V gene are MNHNY and SVGAGI (reference sequence). This CDR3 reads CASSPGTWQPQHF. The CDR3 DNA reads TGTGCCAGCAGTCCGGGGACATGGCAGCCCCAGCATTTT.

This chain connects TRBV7-9 to TRBJ1-2; tentative D call: TRBD1 (5 bases). V lost 3 bases to trimming and J lost 5 bases, with 10 bases between them. The CDR3 is 13 residues long. The V gene's germline CDR1 is SEHNR and CDR2 FQNEAQ (reference sequence). CDR3 residues: CASSLPGGYGYTF. The DNA for the CDR3 is TGTGCCAGCAGCTTGCCTGGGGGGTATGGCTACACCTTC.

The sample holds one count of this clone. This sequence joins TRBV7-6 and TRBJ2-7; 11 bases fit TRBD2. The V gene's germline CDR1 is SGHVS and CDR2 FNYEAQ. The J segment lost 6 bases and the V segment lost 5 bases, leaving 15 bases of the junction unmatched. CDR3 length: 17 amino acids. This CDR3 reads CASSGLAGGGPLREQYF. The CDR3 DNA sequence: TGTGCCAGCAGCGGACTAGCGGGCGGAGGACCTCTTCGCGAGCAGTACTTC.

The chain couples TRBV6-6 to TRBJ2-5; a weak D match, TRBD2 (5 bases). V dropped 4 bases and J dropped 3 bases, with 9 bases sitting between them. Germline V CDR1 and CDR2: MNHNY, SVGAGI (reference sequence). This CDR3 region has 13 residues. CDR3: CASSSWEKETQYF. The DNA of the CDR3 is TGTGCCAGCAGTTCGTGGGAGAAAGAGACCCAGTACTTC.

This clone was seen just once. The rearrangement joins TRBV5-1 to TRBJ2-7; D is unclear. This CDR3 is built from 15 residues. The V gene lost 1 base and the J gene lost 9 bases, with 20 bases spanning the gap. CDR1 and CDR2 (germline): SGHRS, YFSETQ. CDR3 in DNA: TGCGCCAGCAGCTTGACCATCGGCAGGATCCATGTGCAGTACTTC. It codes for CASSLTIGRIHVQYF.

This chain links TRBV11-3 with TRBJ2-7; D unclear. CDR3 size: 12 residues. Germline V lookup: CDR1 SGHNT, CDR2 YENEEA. Trimming cost V 1 base and J 4 bases, with 5 bases left between them. The CDR3 nucleotides read TGTGCCAGCAGCTTAGTTACTTACGAGCAGTACTTC. This encodes CASSLVTYEQYF.

This clone was counted a single time. Other DNA sequences in the sample encode the same CDR3. V is TRBV7-6 and J is TRBJ2-5, with a possible D match to TRBD2 (6 bases). The V end was cut by 0 bases, the J end by 5 bases, with 7 bases between. The CDR3 length is 13 residues. Germline V gene sequence: CDR1 SGHVS, CDR2 FNYEAQ. This CDR3 reads CASSLAGRETQYF. The CDR3 region has the DNA TGTGCCAGCAGCTTAGCTGGGAGGGAGACCCAGTACTTC.

This rearrangement joins TRBV11-3 to TRBJ2-2, with 8 bases fitting TRBD1. Germline CDR1 is SGHNT and CDR2 is YENEEA. The CDR3 contains 15 residues. J gave up 1 base and V 5 bases, and 3 bases lay outside the gene matches. CDR3 nucleotide sequence: TGTGCCAGCAGCCCAGGACAGGGGAACACCGGGGAGCTGTTTTTT. Protein sequence: CASSPGQGNTGELFF.

This clone was detected a few times. The CDR3 DNA reads TGCGCCAGCAGCGATTGGGACTCCGGGGAGCTGTTTTTT. Residues: CASSDWDSGELFF. The chain couples TRBV5-1 to TRBJ2-2; perhaps TRBD2 as D (6 bases). V lost 4 bases, J lost 6 bases, and 10 bases lay in between. The CDR3 is 13 amino acids. Germline-derived CDR1 and CDR2 are SGHRS and YFSETQ.

This clone was observed a single time. The rearrangement links TRBV2 to TRBJ2-7; TRBD1 agrees at 10 bases. Germline values: CDR1 SNHLY, CDR2 FYNNEI. The CDR3 sequence is 14 residues long. After removal of 6 bases from V and 0 bases from J, the junction contained 2 bases not matched to a gene. CDR3 sequence: CASSGQGVSYEQYF. CDR3 in DNA: TGTGCCAGCAGCGGACAGGGGGTCTCCTACGAGCAGTACTTC.

V usage is TRBV9 and J usage is TRBJ1-1; no clear D. Germline V gene lookup returns CDR1 SGDLS and CDR2 YYNGEE. V shed 0 bases and J shed 8 bases, with 26 bases lying between them. This CDR3 has 18 amino acids. CDR3 amino acids: CASSVGWTGVDSQGEAFF. The CDR3 region has the DNA TGTGCCAGCAGCGTAGGTTGGACCGGGGTGGACTCCCAAGGGGAAGCTTTCTTT.

The V call is TRBV5-5, the J call TRBJ1-5; tentatively, D is TRBD1 (5 bases). Germline CDR1 reads SGHKS; CDR2 reads YYEKEE (reference sequence). The CDR3 totals 16 residues. V was trimmed by 4 bases and J by 3 bases, leaving 17 bases between them. The DNA of the CDR3 is TGTGCCAGCAGCCCCCTAGTTGGGGCGGTCAATCAGCCCCAGCATTTT. Its translation: CASSPLVGAVNQPQHF.

This chain links TRBV28 with TRBJ1-4; no clear D. In germline, CDR1 is MDHEN, CDR2 SYDVKM. The CDR3 runs 15 residues. With 2 bases removed from V and 2 bases from J, the gap between germline ends came to 9 bases. CDR3 residues: CASSLGGSTNEKLFF. The DNA of the CDR3 is TGTGCCAGCAGTTTAGGAGGATCGACTAATGAAAAACTGTTTTTT. Drawing the rest from reference TRBV28 and TRBJ1-4, the complete variable domain is DVKVTQSSRYLVKRTGEKVFLECVQDMDHENMFWYRQDPGLGLRLIYFSYDVKMKEKGDIPEGYSVSREKKERFSLILESASTNQTSMYLCASSLGGSTNEKLFFGSGTQLSVL.

The J gene is TRBJ1-4, the V gene TRBV28; perhaps TRBD1 as D (6 bases). Per germline, CDR1 MDHEN and CDR2 SYDVKM. The V and J ends lost 2 bases and 0 bases respectively, with 22 bases between them. The CDR3 has 20 residues. Here the CDR3 DNA reads TGTGCCAGCAGTTTAGATTCGGACAGCAGAGACGGGACAACTAATGAAAAACTGTTTTTT. It codes for CASSLDSDSRDGTTNEKLFF.

The chain couples TRBV18 to TRBJ1-4, with D unclear. Per germline, CDR1 KGHSH and CDR2 LQKENI. CDR3 size: 16 residues. The ends were cut back, 0 bases at V and 7 bases at J, with 15 bases in the middle. This CDR3 is CASSPPRGKEGEKLFF. CDR3 coding DNA: TGTGCCAGCTCACCACCGAGAGGGAAGGAAGGTGAAAAACTGTTTTTT.

V and J are TRBV6-1 and TRBJ2-1; 10 bases match TRBD1. The V gene end was trimmed by 2 bases and the J gene end by 3 bases; junction bases not matched to a gene: 1. This CDR3 has 15 residues. The germline V gene encodes CDR1 MNHNS and CDR2 SASEGT. The CDR3 loop reads CASSEWTGGYNEQFF. The CDR3 nucleotides are TGTGCCAGCAGTGAATGGACAGGGGGCTACAATGAGCAGTTCTTC.

V and J are TRBV7-6 and TRBJ2-1, with TRBD2 matching over 15 bases. Trimming removed 5 bases from V and 7 bases from J; junction bases left unmatched: 6. This CDR3 is 16 amino acids long. Germline CDR1 SGHVS, CDR2 FNYEAQ. The CDR3 DNA reads TGTGCCAGCAGCGCCGGACTAGCGGGAGGGCAGAATGAGCAGTTCTTC. Protein product: CASSAGLAGGQNEQFF.

The rearrangement joins TRBV5-6 to TRBJ2-5, with a tentative D call TRBD2 (7 bases). Germline-derived CDR1 and CDR2 are SGHDT and YYEEEE. This CDR3 spans 13 amino acids. V gave up 7 bases and J gave up 11 bases, with 21 bases separating them. The CDR3 region has the DNA TGTGCCAGCGGACTTGTGGGGGCGGGGGAGCAGTACTTC. Protein sequence: CASGLVGAGEQYF.